A selection of T cell receptor beta chains follows, all from one sample in a study of CD8+ T cells in alopecia areata. Some clones are missing from TCRdb's copy, which holds only in-frame ones; the method was immunoSEQ multiplex PCR. The data hold roughly 190,000 clones, with under 80% observed a single time. The source was CD4+ T cells sorted from blood, collected around week 50, from a patient treated with tofacitinib. These receptors originate from a human donor with alopecia areata. The CDR3 runs from the conserved cysteine through the conserved F or W. Each record gives: J gene, clone size, D gene, V gene, CDR3 protein, CDR3 DNA. D genes are given only for firm matches. Clone size is stated in some rows and not others, as once, few, many or a class when expanded.

J gene: TRBJ1-2
clone size: NA
D gene: NA
V gene: TRBV25-1
CDR3 protein: CASSEQGLRGYTF
CDR3 DNA: TGTGCCAGCAGTGAACAGGGGTTGCGGGGCTACACCTTC

J gene: TRBJ2-5
clone size: NA
D gene: NA
V gene: TRBV2
CDR3 protein: CASSLQVSTGETQYF
CDR3 DNA: TGTGCCAGCAGTCTACAAGTGTCGACAGGAGAGACCCAGTACTTC

J gene: TRBJ1-5
clone size: NA
D gene: NA
V gene: TRBV6-6
CDR3 protein: CASSPGRGSNQPQHF
CDR3 DNA: TGTGCCAGCAGTCCAGGCAGAGGGAGCAATCAGCCCCAGCATTTT

J gene: TRBJ2-7
clone size: NA
D gene: NA
V gene: TRBV12-5
CDR3 protein: CASGSDYGHLLF
CDR3 DNA: TGTGCTAGTGGTTCCGACTACGGGCACTTACTCTTC

J gene: TRBJ1-2
clone size: once
D gene: TRBD1
V gene: TRBV7-3
CDR3 protein: CASSPGQGAHYGYTF
CDR3 DNA: TGTGCCAGCAGCCCGGGACAGGGTGCGCACTATGGCTACACCTTC

J gene: TRBJ1-2
clone size: NA
D gene: NA
V gene: TRBV19
CDR3 protein: CASSSSSEQIYGYTF
CDR3 DNA: TGTGCCAGTAGTAGCAGTTCGGAACAGATCTATGGCTACACCTTC

J gene: TRBJ1-2
clone size: NA
D gene: TRBD1
V gene: TRBV5-1
CDR3 protein: CASSLRQGKNYGYTF
CDR3 DNA: TGCGCCAGCAGCTTGCGACAGGGGAAGAACTATGGCTACACCTTC

J gene: TRBJ1-6
clone size: NA
D gene: NA
V gene: TRBV7-9
CDR3 protein: CASSLVPTNSPLHF
CDR3 DNA: TGTGCCAGCAGCTTAGTCCCCACCAATTCACCCCTCCACTTT

J gene: TRBJ2-3
clone size: NA
D gene: NA
V gene: TRBV29-1
CDR3 protein: CSVRLIRTDTQYF
CDR3 DNA: TGCAGCGTTCGACTCATTAGGACAGATACGCAGTATTTT

J gene: TRBJ1-5
clone size: NA
D gene: NA
V gene: TRBV30
CDR3 protein: CAWSVLERNQPQHF
CDR3 DNA: TGTGCCTGGAGTGTATTGGAGAGAAATCAGCCCCAGCATTTT

J gene: TRBJ1-2
clone size: NA
D gene: NA
V gene: TRBV4-1
CDR3 protein: CASSPTGGKTNYGYTF
CDR3 DNA: TGCGCCAGCAGCCCAACAGGCGGGAAAACTAACTATGGCTACACCTTC

J gene: TRBJ1-5
clone size: few
D gene: NA
V gene: TRBV14
CDR3 protein: CARDPRGCNQPQHF
CDR3 DNA: TGTGCCAGGGATCCTCGGGGTTGTAATCAGCCCCAGCATTTT

J gene: TRBJ1-5
clone size: NA
D gene: NA
V gene: TRBV2
CDR3 protein: CAGSLDSNQPQHF
CDR3 DNA: TGTGCCGGCAGTCTAGATAGCAATCAGCCCCAGCATTTT

J gene: TRBJ1-3
clone size: NA
D gene: NA
V gene: TRBV29-1
CDR3 protein: CSVDARGSGNTIYF
CDR3 DNA: TGCAGCGTTGATGCGAGGGGGTCTGGAAACACCATATATTTT

J gene: TRBJ1-5
clone size: NA
D gene: NA
V gene: TRBV19
CDR3 protein: CASGYSNQPQHF
CDR3 DNA: TGTGCCAGTGGGTATAGCAATCAGCCCCAGCATTTT